This TCR beta chain derives from a study of blood T cell repertoires in COVID-19. CDR3 size: 16 residues. Trimming cost V 3 bases and J 2 bases; bases outside gene matches: 8. Per germline, CDR1 SGDLS and CDR2 YYNGEE. Generated by immunoSEQ multiplex PCR, the TCRdb table keeps only in-frame clones and is missing some. The repertoire consists of over 250,000 clones, with approximately 92% occurring once and the leading ten covering under 2.5%. The study assigned cohorts using participant-reported clinical history. The sample was PBMCs or T cells enriched from blood (not recorded which). The rearrangement uses TRBV9 and TRBJ2-3; 8 nucleotides agree with TRBD2. This sequence originates from a woman younger than 35 who had recovered from COVID-19. CDR3 sequence: CASSGPGLGVTDTQYF. In DNA, the CDR3 is TGTGCCAGCAGCGGACCGGGACTAGGGGTCACAGATACGCAGTATTTT. The variable domain in full, completed from reference TRBV9 and TRBJ2-3, reads DSGVTQTPKHLITATGQRVTLRCSPRSGDLSVYWYQQSLDQGLQFLIQYYNGEERAKGNILERFSAQQFPDLHSELNLSSLELGDSALYFCASSGPGLGVTDTQYFGPGTRLTVL.